The next 29 T cell receptor beta chains were all read from a single sample in a study of T cell responses to AZD1222 COVID-19 vaccine. TCRdb keeps only in-frame clones here, not all; method: immunoSEQ multiplex PCR. The data hold 150,000 to 200,000 clones, with approximately 90% observed a single time. The specimen was peripheral blood, collected 28 days after the second AZD1222 dose. These receptor sequences come from an adult who received the AZD1222 COVID-19 vaccine.

The chain links TRBV20-1 to TRBJ2-1, with TRBD2 identical over 7 bases. This CDR3 is 11 amino acids long. Germline loops: CDR1 DFQATT, CDR2 SNEGSKA (reference sequence). The CDR3 nucleotides are TGCAGCCTAGCGGAGTACAATGAGCAGTTCTTC. This sequence encodes CSLAEYNEQFF.

The chain carries TRBV3-1 (or the pseudogene TRBV3-2) and TRBJ2-1; 11 bases fit TRBD2. CDR3 length: 18 residues. With 2 bases clipped from V and 0 bases from J, the junction kept 6 bases outside the gene matches. Germline CDR1 and CDR2: LGHDT and YNNKEL (reference sequence). CDR3 protein: CASSQRVGLAGSYNEQFF. CDR3 sequence (DNA): TGTGCCAGCAGCCAACGGGTCGGACTAGCGGGCTCCTACAATGAGCAGTTCTTC.

This clone was recorded a few times. The chain is built from TRBV11-3 and TRBJ2-1, with TRBD2 identical over 7 bases. This CDR3 spans 14 amino acids. Germline V gene data show CDR1 as SGHNT and CDR2 as YENEEA. J lost 5 bases, V lost 2 bases, and 3 bases had no gene match. The CDR3 reads CASSLKGGDNEQFF. The CDR3 DNA follows: TGTGCCAGCAGCTTAAAGGGAGGGGACAATGAGCAGTTCTTC. Drawing the rest from reference TRBV11-3 and TRBJ2-1, the complete variable domain is EAGVVQSPRYKIIEKKQPVAFWCNPISGHNTLYWYLQNLGQGPELLIRYENEEAVDDSQLPKDRFSAERLKGVDSTLKIQPAELGDSAVYLCASSLKGGDNEQFFGPGTRLTVL.

CDR3 bases: TGTGCCAGCAGCGACGGGTACCAAGAGACCCAGTACTTC. The encoded protein is CASSDGYQETQYF. The V gene is TRBV6-5, the J gene TRBJ2-5; no clear D gene. The CDR3 spans 13 residues. V shed 6 bases and J shed 0 bases, with 8 bases lying between them. Per the germline V gene, CDR1 is MNHEY and CDR2 is SVGAGI.

This chain links TRBV19 with TRBJ1-5; D is unclear. The CDR3 totals 12 residues. V shed 6 bases and J shed 7 bases, with 10 bases lying between them. From germline, CDR1 is LNHDA and CDR2 SQIVND (reference sequence). DNA of the CDR3: TGTGCCAGTAGCCGTGGCTGGCAGCCCCAGCATTTT. Translation gives CASSRGWQPQHF.

The chain recombines TRBV3-1 (or the pseudogene TRBV3-2) with TRBJ2-2; 9 bases fit TRBD2. V was pared by 5 bases and J by 5 bases, with 9 bases of the junction left unmatched. This CDR3 spans 16 amino acids. The germline CDR1 and CDR2 sequences are LGHDT and YNNKEL (reference sequence). In DNA form, the CDR3 reads TGTGCCAGCAGCATGACCGGGACTAGCCTAACCGGGGAGCTGTTTTTT. Translating gives CASSMTGTSLTGELFF.

This clone was counted a few times. The chain joins TRBV28 to TRBJ2-7; no definite D call. V gave up 6 bases and J gave up 3 bases, with 9 bases separating them. CDR3 length: 12 residues. Looked up from germline, CDR1 is MDHEN and CDR2 is SYDVKM. The DNA of the CDR3 is TGTGCCAGCAGCCCGGCTATCTACGAGCAGTACTTC. Translating gives CASSPAIYEQYF.

This clone was detected many times. The V gene is TRBV5-1, the J gene TRBJ2-3; 9 nucleotides line up with TRBD2. Germline loops: CDR1 SGHRS, CDR2 YFSETQ. V dropped 0 bases and J dropped 4; count of bases not matched to a gene: 6. The CDR3 is made up of 16 amino acids. The CDR3 bases are TGCGCCAGCAGCTTGGCGTCTAGCGGGATCCCAGATACGCAGTATTTT. This codes for CASSLASSGIPDTQYF.

This clone was seen only a few times. The chain couples TRBV30 to TRBJ1-3; D gene uncertain. Trimming stripped 1 base from V and 2 bases from J, with 9 bases between. This CDR3 has 14 residues. Germline lookup yields CDR1 GTSNPN and CDR2 SVGIG (reference sequence). DNA for the CDR3: TGTGCCTGGAGTGGAGTCTCCCCTGGAAACACCATATATTTT. Its protein product is CAWSGVSPGNTIYF.

The chain employs TRBV28 and TRBJ1-4; D is undetermined. Trimming took off 5 bases at V and 4 bases at J, with 14 bases between the two ends. This CDR3 has 15 amino acids. From germline, CDR1 is MDHEN and CDR2 SYDVKM. CDR3 coding DNA: TGTGCCAGCAGTACGCACGGTCGCGGTAATGAAAAACTGTTTTTT. Protein product: CASSTHGRGNEKLFF.

The V call is TRBV5-4, the J call TRBJ1-4; TRBD1 is a possible D gene (6 bases). From germline, CDR1 is SGHNT and CDR2 YYREEE (reference sequence). The V end lost 3 bases, the J end lost 2 bases, and 14 bases lay between the germline ends. There are 16 residues in the CDR3. The CDR3 region has the DNA TGTGCCAGCAGCTCGAGGTCGACAGGCACTAATGAAAAACTGTTTTTT. Residues: CASSSRSTGTNEKLFF.

The chain joins TRBV6-2 or TRBV6-3 to TRBJ1-2; TRBD1 agrees at 7 bases. J gave up 8 bases and V 5 bases, and 11 bases lay outside the gene matches. The CDR3 has 14 residues. Germline V gives CDR1 MNHEY, CDR2 SVGEGT. The CDR3 region is CASSDRVGGYGYTF. In nucleotides, the CDR3 is TGTGCCAGCAGTGACAGGGTGGGAGGCTACGGCTACACCTTC.

The J gene is TRBJ1-1, the V gene TRBV7-9, with 7 bases matching TRBD1. The CDR3 extends over 14 amino acids. V shed 11 bases, J shed 0 bases, and the junction held 9 bases outside the gene matches. Germline CDR1 SEHNR, CDR2 FQNEAQ (reference sequence). Written as DNA, the CDR3 is TGTGCCGCAGCCCTCGGGACAGTGAACACTGAAGCTTTCTTT. It is translated as CAAALGTVNTEAFF.

V is TRBV14 and J is TRBJ1-2; D is uncertain. The germline gives CDR1 SGHDN, CDR2 FVKESK. The V and J ends lost 1 base and 0 bases respectively, with 18 bases between them. This CDR3 is built from 18 residues. The CDR3, as DNA: TGTGCCAGCAGCCAAGTTCGCGGTCCCTACCGCTCTAACTATGGCTACACCTTC. It is translated as CASSQVRGPYRSNYGYTF.

V and J are TRBV3-1 (or the pseudogene TRBV3-2) and TRBJ2-3, with D unresolved. The V gene lost 1 base and the J gene lost 12 bases, with 8 bases spanning the gap. In germline, CDR1 is LGHDT, CDR2 YNNKEL (reference sequence). CDR3 length: 11 residues. CDR3 bases: TGTGCCAGCAGCCAAGGTAACTACCAGTATTTT. Its translation is CASSQGNYQYF.

CDR3 sequence reads: CASGREGSGNTIYF. The CDR3 DNA reads TGTGCCAGTGGGCGGGAGGGCTCTGGAAACACCATATATTTT. The V call is TRBV19, the J call TRBJ1-3, with unresolved D. Deletions cut 8 bases from V and 0 bases from J, with 11 bases between. This CDR3 comprises 14 residues. Germline V CDR1 and CDR2: LNHDA, SQIVND (reference sequence).

This clone was found once. The chain joins TRBV7-9 to TRBJ2-2, with 7 bases fitting TRBD2. The length of the CDR3 is 16 residues. From germline, CDR1 is SEHNR and CDR2 FQNEAQ (reference sequence). V trimming: 4 bases; J trimming: 4 bases; junction bases outside the gene matches: 9. The CDR3 protein is CASSSGAGVVTGELFF. In nucleotides, the CDR3 is TGTGCCAGCAGCTCTGGGGCGGGAGTTGTCACCGGGGAGCTGTTTTTT.

About this clone: The junction differs from germline at one of its ends, possibly a read error. The chain links TRBV7-9 to TRBJ1-1; no clear D gene. Germline-derived CDR1 and CDR2 are SEHNR and FQNEAQ (reference sequence). The CDR3 consists of 13 residues. CDR3 coding DNA: TGCGCATTCACACCCGGCGCGAACACTGAAGCTTTCTTT. It yields the protein CAFTPGANTEAFF.

The J gene is TRBJ2-1, the V gene TRBV7-9; weak D call: TRBD2 (7 bases). Germline V CDR1 and CDR2: SEHNR, FQNEAQ (reference sequence). Trimming removed 7 bases from V and 4 bases from J, with 32 bases in between. CDR3 length equals 20 residues. The CDR3 DNA sequence: TGTGCCAGCACCCTATCAATAGGGGGGAAACGGGGACTACAGTACAATGAGCAGTTCTTC. This translates into CASTLSIGGKRGLQYNEQFF.

This clone was seen only a few times. This sequence joins TRBV28 and TRBJ2-7; 8 bases agree with TRBD1. The CDR3 spans 13 residues. V was pared by 5 bases and J by 4 bases, with 4 bases of the junction left unmatched. Germline V gives CDR1 MDHEN, CDR2 SYDVKM. CDR3 in amino acids: CASSIDRGYEQYF. The CDR3 region has the DNA TGTGCCAGCAGTATCGACAGGGGTTACGAGCAGTACTTC.

This chain links TRBV7-2 with TRBJ1-6; 9 positions agree with TRBD1. V trimming: 6 bases; J trimming: 8 bases; junction bases outside the gene matches: 2. Germline V gives CDR1 SGHTA, CDR2 FQGNSA. The CDR3 consists of 13 residues. The CDR3 sequence: CASRGQGDSPLHF. In DNA form, the CDR3 reads TGTGCCAGCAGGGGACAGGGAGATTCACCCCTCCACTTT.

This clone turned up a few times. V is TRBV9 and J is TRBJ2-1; 7 bases map to TRBD1. The CDR3 sequence is 14 residues long. J gave up 4 bases and V 3 bases, and 4 bases lay outside the gene matches. Per the germline V gene, CDR1 is SGDLS and CDR2 is YYNGEE. The CDR3 loop is CASSGPRGYNEQFF. The DNA of the CDR3 is TGTGCCAGCAGCGGCCCCAGGGGGTACAATGAGCAGTTCTTC.

The count of this clone is one. The chain links TRBV23-1 to TRBJ1-5; D may be TRBD1 (5 bases). TRBV23-1 is filed as an ORF, its function uncertain. The CDR3 extends over 15 amino acids. V was cut by 11 bases and J by 2 bases, with 19 bases left in between. Written as DNA, the CDR3 is TGCGCCTACCCCGGGGGGATAGGAGGCAATCAGCCCCAGCATTTT. Its translation is CAYPGGIGGNQPQHF.

V usage is TRBV6-5 and J usage is TRBJ2-1; D not certain. V lost 2 bases to trimming and J lost 5 bases, with 7 bases between them. The CDR3 length is 13 residues. Germline V CDR1 and CDR2: MNHEY, SVGAGI. The CDR3 region has the DNA TGTGCCAGCAGTTACGGGCTTAACAATGAGCAGTTCTTC. It specifies CASSYGLNNEQFF.

This chain connects TRBV3-1 (or the pseudogene TRBV3-2) to TRBJ2-2; D perhaps matches TRBD2 (5 bases). The CDR3 contains 15 residues. The V and J ends lost 4 bases and 6 bases respectively, with 15 bases between them. The germline V gene encodes CDR1 LGHDT and CDR2 YNNKEL (reference sequence). The chain's CDR3 is CASSPAVAGPGELFF. The CDR3 region has the DNA TGTGCCAGCAGCCCAGCAGTGGCGGGCCCCGGGGAGCTGTTTTTT.

This clone was seen only once. This chain connects TRBV28 to TRBJ2-3, with no clear D. V was trimmed by 1 base and J by 6 bases, leaving 5 bases between them. This CDR3 spans 12 amino acids. The germline V gene has CDR1 MDHEN and CDR2 SYDVKM. The CDR3 DNA reads TGTGCCAGCAGTTTATTGGTCGATACGCAGTATTTT. Amino acid sequence: CASSLLVDTQYF.

The chain links TRBV11-1 to TRBJ1-2; D unclear. Germline loops: CDR1 SGHAT, CDR2 FQDESV (reference sequence). The CDR3 is made up of 12 amino acids. Trimming left V 3 bases short and J 3 bases short, with 5 bases between. The CDR3 DNA sequence: TGTGCCAGCAGCTTTGGGGACTATGGCTACACCTTC. Protein product: CASSFGDYGYTF.

This rearrangement joins TRBV27 to TRBJ1-2, with 12 bases fitting TRBD1. Trimming took 5 bases from V and 4 from J; bases not matched to a gene: 8. CDR1 and CDR2 (germline): MNHEY, SMNVEV (reference sequence). The CDR3 consists of 16 residues. DNA of the CDR3: TGTGCCAGCAGTCCCTGGGACAGGGGGCGGAGCTATGGCTACACCTTC. Residues: CASSPWDRGRSYGYTF.

The J gene is TRBJ2-1, the V gene TRBV11-1; perhaps TRBD2 as D (6 bases). The CDR3 consists of 12 residues. Germline values: CDR1 SGHAT, CDR2 FQDESV (reference sequence). V lost 5 bases to trimming and J lost 8 bases, with 10 bases between them. In DNA, the CDR3 is TGTGCCAGCAGCCGACTAGTCGATGAGCAGTTCTTC. This encodes CASSRLVDEQFF.